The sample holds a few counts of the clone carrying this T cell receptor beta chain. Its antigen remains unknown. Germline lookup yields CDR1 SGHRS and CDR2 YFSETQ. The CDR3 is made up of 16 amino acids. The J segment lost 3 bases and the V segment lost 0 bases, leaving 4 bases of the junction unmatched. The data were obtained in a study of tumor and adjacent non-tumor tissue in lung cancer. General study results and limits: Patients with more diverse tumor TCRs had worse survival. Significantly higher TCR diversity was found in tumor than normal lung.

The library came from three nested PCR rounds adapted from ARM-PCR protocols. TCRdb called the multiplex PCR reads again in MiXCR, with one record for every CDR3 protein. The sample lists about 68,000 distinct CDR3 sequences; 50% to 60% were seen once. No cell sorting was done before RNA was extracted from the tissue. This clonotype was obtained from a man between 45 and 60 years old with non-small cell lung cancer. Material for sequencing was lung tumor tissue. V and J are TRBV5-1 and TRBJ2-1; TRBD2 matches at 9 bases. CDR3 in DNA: TGCGCCAGCAGCTTGGAGACTAGCGGCAGCTACAATGAGCAGTTCTTC. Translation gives CASSLETSGSYNEQFF.